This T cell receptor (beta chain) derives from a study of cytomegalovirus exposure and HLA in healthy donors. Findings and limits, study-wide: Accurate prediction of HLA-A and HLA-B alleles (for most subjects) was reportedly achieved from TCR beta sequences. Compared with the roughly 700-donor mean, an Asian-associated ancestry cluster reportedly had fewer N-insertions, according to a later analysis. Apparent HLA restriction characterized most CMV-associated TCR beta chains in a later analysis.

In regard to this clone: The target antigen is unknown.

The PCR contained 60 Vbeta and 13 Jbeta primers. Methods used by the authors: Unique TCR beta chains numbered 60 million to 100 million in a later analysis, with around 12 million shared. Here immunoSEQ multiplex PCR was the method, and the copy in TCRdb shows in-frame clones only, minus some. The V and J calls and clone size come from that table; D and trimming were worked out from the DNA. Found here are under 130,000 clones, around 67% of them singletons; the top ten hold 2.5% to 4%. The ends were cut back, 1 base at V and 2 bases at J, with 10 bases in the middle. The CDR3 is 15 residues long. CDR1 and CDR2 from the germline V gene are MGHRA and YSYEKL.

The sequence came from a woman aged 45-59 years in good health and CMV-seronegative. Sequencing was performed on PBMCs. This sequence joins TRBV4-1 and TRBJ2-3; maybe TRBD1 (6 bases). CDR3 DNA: TGCGCCAGCAGCCAAGTGGGGGCCCCCACAGATACGCAGTATTTT. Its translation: CASSQVGAPTDTQYF.